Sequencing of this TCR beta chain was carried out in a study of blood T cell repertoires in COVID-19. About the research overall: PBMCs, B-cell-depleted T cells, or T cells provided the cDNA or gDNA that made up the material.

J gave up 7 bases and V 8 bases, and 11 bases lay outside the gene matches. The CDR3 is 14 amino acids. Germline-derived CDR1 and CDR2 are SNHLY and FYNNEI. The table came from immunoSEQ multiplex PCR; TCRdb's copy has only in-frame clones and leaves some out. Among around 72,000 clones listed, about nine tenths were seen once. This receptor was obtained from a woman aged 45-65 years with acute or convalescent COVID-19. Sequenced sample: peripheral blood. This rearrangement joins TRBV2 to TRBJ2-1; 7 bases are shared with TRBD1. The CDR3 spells CASCRTGFRNEQFF. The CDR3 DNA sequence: TGTGCCAGCTGTAGGACAGGTTTTCGGAATGAGCAGTTCTTC.